What follows are 2 T cell receptor beta chains derived from one specimen sequenced in a study of CD8+ T cells in alopecia areata listed by TCRdb under 2018. The intended sense of this specimen's time point label: less than five weeks on oral tofacitinib. Per the publication, the treatment or condition label means: oral pan-JAK inhibitor, 5-10 mg twice daily. The library was built by means of the immunoSEQ multiplex PCR assay. RNA was extracted from all samples and reverse transcribed into cDNA, which served as template for TCR sequencing. Imported from immuneACCESS, the table was reduced by TCRdb to in-frame sequences with V and J called. These copies leave out some clones; in studies compared against another copy, an unresolved V gene accounts for under half, and the cause of the remainder is not known. Counted in this sample were about 200,000 clones; roughly three fifths of them appeared once. The leading ten clones occupy 3% to 3.5% of the sample.

The material was CD4+ T cells sorted from blood, obtained at week 4, from a patient treated with tofacitinib. These receptors were collected from a human donor with alopecia areata.

The rearrangement uses TRBV7-2 and TRBJ2-3; TRBD2 agrees at 10 bases. V was pared by 5 bases and J by 3 bases, with 5 bases of the junction left unmatched. Germline V CDR1 and CDR2: SGHTA, FQGNSA. This CDR3 has 15 residues. CDR3 in DNA: TGTGCCAGCAGCCTACTAGCGGGGATTACAGATACGCAGTATTTT. Translating gives CASSLLAGITDTQYF.

The rearrangement joins TRBV7-2 to TRBJ1-1; 7 nucleotides agree with TRBD1. The CDR3 contains 15 residues. Germline V gene data show CDR1 as SGHTA and CDR2 as FQGNSA. The V segment lost 5 bases and the J segment 5 bases; nucleotides outside the gene matches: 11. The CDR3 nucleotides read TGTGCCAGCAGCCCTCAACAGGGGAGGGAAACTGAAGCTTTCTTT. Its protein product is CASSPQQGRETEAFF.